Listed below are T cell receptor beta chains from one sample, sequenced in a study of T cell responses to AZD1222 COVID-19 vaccine. Sequenced by immunoSEQ multiplex PCR; TCRdb stores in-frame clones only, minus some. This sample has under 150,000 clones, with approximately 78% found just once. This material consisted of peripheral blood, taken on day 0 of MenACWY control vaccination. The receptor source for this set is an adult in good health. The CDR3 runs from the conserved cysteine through the conserved F or W. D genes are given only for firm matches. For some rows the clone size is stated as once, few or many, or as a class when expanded; others skip it.

>TRBJ1-6|TRBV21-1|NA|NA
TGTGCCAGCAGCAAAGATGGTAGGGAGGGTGCTTATAATTCACCCCTCCACTTT
CASSKDGREGAYNSPLHF
>TRBJ2-1|TRBV2|TRBD1|NA
TGTGCCAGCAGCCCCGACAGGGTTAATGAGCAGTTCTTC
CASSPDRVNEQFF
>TRBJ2-5|TRBV5-1|NA|NA
TGCGCCAGCAGCTCCGGAGGGGTAGCCGGGTCAGAGACCCAGTACTTC
CASSSGGVAGSETQYF
>TRBJ1-2|TRBV5-6|TRBD1|NA
TGTGCCAGCAGCTTCCGGGACAGGGCTGACTACACCTTC
CASSFRDRADYTF
>TRBJ1-1|TRBV2|NA|once
TGTGCCAGCATGGTCGGGCAGCTCCTAGCTTTCTTT
CASMVGQLLAFF
>TRBJ1-2|TRBV7-2|TRBD1|NA
TGTGCCAGCAGCTTACTGTATGGGACAGGGGTTTCTAACTATGGCTACACCTTC
CASSLLYGTGVSNYGYTF
>TRBJ2-1|TRBV5-6|NA|NA
TGTGCCAGCAGCGTGTCTTTCAATGAGCAGTTCTTC
CASSVSFNEQFF
>TRBJ2-7|TRBV19|TRBD1|NA
TGTGCCAGTAGGGCCTCGGACAGGGCCTTAGGCGAGCAGTACTTC
CASRASDRALGEQYF
>TRBJ1-2|TRBV7-9|NA|NA
TGTGCCAGCAGCCCCGAAGAGGGAAAACGCTATGGCTACACCTTC
CASSPEEGKRYGYTF
>TRBJ2-1|TRBV5-6|NA|NA
TGTGCCAGCAGCTCTCCTATCGGGACACCGACCTTCAATGAGCAGTTCTTC
CASSSPIGTPTFNEQFF
>TRBJ1-1|TRBV19|TRBD1|NA
TGTGCCAGTAGGACAGGACAGGGCCAAGCGAACACTGAAGCTTTCTTT
CASRTGQGQANTEAFF
>TRBJ2-2|TRBV6-1|TRBD2|once
TGTGCCAGCACTGACCTAGCGGGGGGCCACTCGAACACCGGGGAGCTGTTTTTT
CASTDLAGGHSNTGELFF
>TRBJ1-5|TRBV7-2|NA|NA
TGTGCCAGCAGCTCCGGACTGAATAGCAATCAGCCCCAGCATTTT
CASSSGLNSNQPQHF
>TRBJ2-1|TRBV5-5|TRBD1|NA
TGTGCCAGCAGCTTCGGCGTTGGTGCAGGGGGCGCCGGCTACAATGAGCAGTTCTTC
CASSFGVGAGGAGYNEQFF
>TRBJ2-1|TRBV28|NA|NA
TGTGCCAGCGATAAGCCCCCTAATGAGCAGTTCTTC
CASDKPPNEQFF
>TRBJ1-5|TRBV7-2|TRBD1|NA
TGTGCCAGCAGCCTCGATGACAGGGGCAGGGGACCCCAGCATTTT
CASSLDDRGRGPQHF
>TRBJ2-1|TRBV2|TRBD1|NA
TGTGCCAGCAGCCGGGACAGGGGTACCAATGAGCAGTTCTTC
CASSRDRGTNEQFF
>TRBJ2-3|TRBV13|TRBD2|few
TGTGCCAGCTCGGGGGGGCCGTCAGATACGCAGTATTTT
CASSGGPSDTQYF
>TRBJ1-2|TRBV24-1|NA|NA
TGTGCCACCAGTGATTTCTCGAAGGGACCTTCCGCGAGTGGCTACACCTTC
CATSDFSKGPSASGYTF
>TRBJ1-1|TRBV11-1|NA|once
TGTGCCAGCAGTCAGCTAGGAGGGGGCACTGAAGCTTTCTTT
CASSQLGGGTEAFF
>TRBJ1-2|TRBV28|TRBD1|once
TGTGCCAGCACCCGTGGGGGGACAGGGCCCGTGGGGGGCTATGGCTACACCTTC
CASTRGGTGPVGGYGYTF
>TRBJ1-1|TRBV29-1|NA|NA
TGCAGCGTTGTGAACTTACAAGCTTTCTTT
CSVVNLQAFF
>TRBJ2-7|TRBV7-9|TRBD2|NA
TGTGCCAGCAGCTCTCGGGGGGCCTACGAGCAGTACTTC
CASSSRGAYEQYF
>TRBJ1-1|TRBV6-2/TRBV6-3|NA|NA
TGTGCCAGCAGTTACTCACAGTTCACCGGTTCCGAAGCTTTCTTT
CASSYSQFTGSEAFF
>TRBJ1-6|TRBV7-2|NA|NA
TGTGCCAGCAGCCTCCCACTGAATTCACCCCTCCACTTT
CASSLPLNSPLHF
>TRBJ1-5|TRBV28|NA|few
TGTGCCAGCAGACCTGGACCGAAGCAGCCCCAGCATTTT
CASRPGPKQPQHF
>TRBJ1-2|TRBV19|TRBD1|NA
TGTGCCAGTACTCATCGGTCAGGGGGCTTAGGGGGCTACACCTTC
CASTHRSGGLGGYTF
>TRBJ2-1|TRBV14|TRBD2|NA
TGTGCCAGCAGCCAAGAACTAGCGGGGCACAATGAGCAGTTCTTC
CASSQELAGHNEQFF
>TRBJ1-2|TRBV28|NA|NA
TGTGCCAGCAGGGTCGACCGTAACTATGGCTACACCTTC
CASRVDRNYGYTF
>TRBJ2-2|TRBV9|TRBD1|NA
TGTGCCAGCGCCGGACAGGAGAACACCGGGGAGCTGTTTTTT
CASAGQENTGELFF
>TRBJ2-7|TRBV27|TRBD1|NA
TGTGCCAGCAGTCCACGACAGGGGCTTTCCCACGAGCAGTACTTC
CASSPRQGLSHEQYF
>TRBJ2-5|TRBV27|NA|once
TGTGCCAGCAGTCCCTACCGGGACGGAAAGCAAGAGACCCAGTACTTC
CASSPYRDGKQETQYF
>TRBJ2-7|TRBV7-2|TRBD2|NA
TGTGCCAGCAGCCCCACTAGCGGGGCCTACGAGCAGTACTTC
CASSPTSGAYEQYF
>TRBJ2-7|TRBV5-1|TRBD2|NA
TGCGCCAGCAGCTTGCGTGGGGCACTAGCGGTGACGTCCTACGAGCAGTACTTC
CASSLRGALAVTSYEQYF
>TRBJ1-2|TRBV13|TRBD1|NA
TGTGCCAGCAGCTTAGGCGGGACAGGGGGTTTTGGCTACACCTTC
CASSLGGTGGFGYTF
>TRBJ2-1|TRBV4-1|TRBD2|few
TGCGCCAGCAGACTAGGGACTAGCGGGGGAGGGTACAATGAGCAGTTCTTC
CASRLGTSGGGYNEQFF
>TRBJ2-2|TRBV10-2|NA|NA
TGCGCCAGTGATCAGTCGGGAACCGGGGAGCTGTTTTTT
CASDQSGTGELFF
>TRBJ2-7|TRBV19|NA|NA
TGTGCCAGTAGTAGCCGGGACACCTTCGATGAGCAGTACTTC
CASSSRDTFDEQYF
>TRBJ2-2|TRBV7-8|TRBD1|few
TGTGCCAGCAGCACAAAACAGGGGCGCGGGTACACCGGGGAGCTGTTTTTT
CASSTKQGRGYTGELFF
>TRBJ2-5|TRBV7-2|NA|NA
TGTGCCAGCAGCTTAGGACAGAAAGAGACCCAGTACTTC
CASSLGQKETQYF
>TRBJ2-3|TRBV10-3|NA|NA
TGTGCCACCCGGGAGGGGGCGGGCACAGATACGCAGTATTTT
CATREGAGTDTQYF
>TRBJ2-5|TRBV7-6|NA|NA
TGTGCCAGCAGCTTAGATGGAATGGCTAGAACGGAGACCCAGTACTTC
CASSLDGMARTETQYF
>TRBJ1-2|TRBV25-1|NA|NA
TGTGCCAGCAGTGTAGGACAGTTCTATGGCTACACCTTC
CASSVGQFYGYTF
>TRBJ1-2|TRBV11-2|NA|NA
TGTGCCAGCAGCTTAACCCACAGGCCGGACTATGGCTACACCTTC
CASSLTHRPDYGYTF
>TRBJ2-3|TRBV29-1|NA|NA
TGCAGCGTTGCGCCCGGAACAGATACGCAGTATTTT
CSVAPGTDTQYF
>TRBJ1-2|TRBV12-3/TRBV12-4|TRBD1|NA
TGTGCCAGCAGTGGGGACAGCTATGGCTACACCTTC
CASSGDSYGYTF
>TRBJ1-6|TRBV14|NA|NA
TGTGCCAGCCGCTCGATGGTTATTAATTCACCCCTCCACTTT
CASRSMVINSPLHF
>TRBJ2-1|TRBV19|NA|few
TGTGCCAGTAGTCACAGGACTGGAATCTACAATGAGCAGTTCTTC
CASSHRTGIYNEQFF
>TRBJ2-1|TRBV5-1|TRBD2|once
TGCGCCAGCAGCTTGGGGGGGACTAGCGGTCGCAATGAGCAGTTCTTC
CASSLGGTSGRNEQFF
>TRBJ2-4|TRBV25-1|NA|NA
TGTGCCAGCAGGGCAGGACGGGACAACATTCAGTACTTC
CASRAGRDNIQYF
>TRBJ2-2|TRBV6-6|NA|few
TGTGCCAGCAGTCAACACCGCCCTAGCGACAACACCGGGGAGCTGTTTTTT
CASSQHRPSDNTGELFF
>TRBJ1-6|TRBV2|TRBD1|NA
TGTGCCACCCACGGACAGGGGAGAACGGATTCACCCCTCCACTTT
CATHGQGRTDSPLHF
>TRBJ1-2|TRBV5-6|NA|once
TGTGCCAGCAGCTTGGGGGGTCAACAAAGCTATGGCTACACCTTC
CASSLGGQQSYGYTF